This TCR beta chain was captured by sequencing in a study of blood T cell repertoires in COVID-19. Original processing methods: Counts of nucleated cells, estimated from reference gene primer amplification, were obtained. Profiling relied on immunoSEQ multiplex PCR, and the TCRdb table lists in-frame clones only, not all of them. That table gives V, J and clone size, and the DNA gave D and trimming. The repertoire has about 380,000 clones, 85% of them found once; the top ten carry 3% to 4%. Germline-derived CDR1 and CDR2 are LGHNA and YNFKEQ. V lost 0 bases to trimming and J lost 1 base, with 9 bases between them. This CDR3 has 15 residues.

The rearrangement uses TRBV4-2 and TRBJ1-2; D may be TRBD1 (5 bases). The sequence was obtained from a woman between 18 and 30 years old with acute or convalescent COVID-19. Source material: peripheral blood. CDR3 bases: TGTGCCAGCAGCCAAGATATCAGGGTTAACTATGGCTACACCTTC. It encodes CASSQDIRVNYGYTF.